This T cell receptor beta chain was sequenced for a study of T cells in Graves' hyperthyroidism and ophthalmopathy. Study details: Once the initial diagnosis was made, peripheral blood was obtained before any treatment.

In this sample, this clonotype turned up a few times. Its antigen is unidentified. The TCR beta CDR3 regions underwent amplification using RNA transcripts as the source. HTBI primers were the set used in a first-round RT-PCR of the TCR CDR3. TCRdb fed the multiplex PCR reads into MiXCR, producing one record per CDR3 protein. Here the sample spans about 300,000 distinct CDR3 sequences, around 13% being singletons. Notes on the study in general: Ophthalmopathy was predicted by the model a median of approximately six months ahead of onset.

10 ml of fresh peripheral blood supplied the PBMCs. The source material was blood. This sequence was found in a middle-aged woman with Graves' hyperthyroidism.

The CDR3 reads CASSAIAGTSTSYEQYF. Written as DNA, the CDR3 is TGTGCCAGCAGTGCAATCGCCGGGACTTCTACCTCCTACGAGCAGTACTTC. V usage is TRBV14 and J usage is TRBJ2-7, with a tentative D call TRBD2 (6 bases). CDR3 length: 17 amino acids. Trimming removed 6 bases at V and 0 bases at J, with 21 bases between. Per germline, CDR1 SGHDN and CDR2 FVKESK. Supplemented by reference TRBV14 and TRBJ2-7, the full variable domain reads EAGVTQFPSHSVIEKGQTVTLRCDPISGHDNLYWYRRVMGKEIKFLLHFVKESKQDESGMPNNRFLAERTGGTYSTLKVQPAELEDSGVYFCASSAIAGTSTSYEQYFGPGTRLTVT.